This T cell receptor beta chain was documented in a study of early T cells in non-severe SARS-CoV-2 infection listed by TCRdb under 2021. Background for the entire study: Bulk RNA from unsorted whole blood was used for TCR sequencing, so alpha and beta chains could not be paired. The investigation overall reported the following: VDJdb matching was skewed toward anti-spike CD8 responses, so virus-specific expansions were likely underestimated and private and CD4 specificities were missed.

The CDR3 runs 12 amino acids, cysteine and phenylalanine included. The entry retains the CDR3 DNA only, 36 bases that are in frame from base 1. CDR1 MDHEN and CDR2 SYDVKM were looked up in the germline V gene. A distance of 15 bases separates the germline ends of V and J, which lose 5 bases and 11 bases respectively. Set within a cohort of healthcare workers in London, UK, this nested case-control study involved weekly PCR testing of nasopharyngeal swabs along with blood sampling. Healthcare workers were recruited during the week of the UK lockdown, between 23 and 31 March 2020, and followed weekly for up to 16 weeks. This clonotype was counted ten times or more. No antigen is known for it. No base-level quality is on record; no much larger clone is a single base apart. The method was 5' RACE. The instrument was a NextSeq 500. In the TCR library protocol, unique molecular identifiers were attached to individual cDNA molecules to correct for PCR bias and sequencing error. Both TCR alpha and beta chains were sequenced, and tight co-correlation was observed between alpha and beta sequence abundances in each sample. As for the authors' bioinformatics: V gene, J gene and CDR3 annotation of TCR sequences was performed with Decombinator V4. Expanded TCRs were defined as changing significantly between any two time points under a Poisson model with p below 0.0001. TCR abundances were normalised to the total number of TCRs sequenced per sample and expressed as counts per million. TRAV1-2 paired with TRAJ12, TRAJ20 or TRAJ33 defined MAIT TCRs, while TRAV10 paired with TRAJ18 defined iNKT TCRs. A search of VDJdb, accessed on 1 November 2021, was run for TCRs annotated to CMV, EBV and SARS-CoV-2, with TCRs annotated for multiple antigens excluded. Using fastp trimming at Q25 and MiXCR clonotype assembly, TCRdb reanalyzed the public sequencing data and kept in-frame beta chains. Rows with one shared CDR3 protein collapse into an entry with the most common genes and DNA. TCRdb's processing, not the authors' own work, is the source of the V and J calls. Across this sample there are 55,000 to 75,000 distinct CDR3 sequences, with about 12% seen only once. The ten top clones hold around 3.8% of the sample.

Rearrangement joined TRBV28 to TRBJ1-1; no D gene call is confident. The sample was whole blood. The TCR was taken from an adult who was a healthcare worker with PCR-confirmed SARS-CoV-2 infection or an uninfected control (not recorded which). DNA sequence: TGTGCCAGCAGTGAGCCGGAGGGTAGGGCTTTCTTT. This codes for CASSEPEGRAFF.